This TCR beta chain was retrieved from a study of blood T cell repertoires in COVID-19. The Seattle patients joined while their infection was active and were tracked longitudinally afterward. As originally analysed: How many nucleated cells were present was estimated from reference gene primer amplification. This table comes from immunoSEQ multiplex PCR, and its TCRdb copy is limited to in-frame clones, with some not included. V, J and clone size derive from that table, while D and trimming were established from the DNA sequence. The sample consists of approximately 330,000 clones, about nine tenths of them appearing once. Per germline, CDR1 SGHRS and CDR2 YFSETQ. This CDR3 is built from 16 residues. The V end lost 2 bases, the J end lost 3 bases, and 14 bases lay between the germline ends.

Sequenced input: peripheral blood. This TCR came from a man aged 25 to 40 with COVID-19, enrolled during active disease. The chain employs TRBV5-1 and TRBJ2-2; D unclear. CDR3 sequence: CASSFLPYPYTGELFF. For the CDR3, the DNA is TGCGCCAGCAGCTTCCTTCCCTATCCCTACACCGGGGAGCTGTTTTTT.